The 27 T cell receptor beta chains given below trace back to one sample, sequenced in a study of shared clonotypes between healthy human individuals. The table came from immunoSEQ multiplex PCR; TCRdb's copy has only in-frame clones and leaves some out. The sample carries approximately 1,500,000 clones, roughly 98% recorded once. Sequencing was performed on naive CD4+ T cells sorted from blood. Subset indicated: CD45RA+ positively selected. These receptors were taken from a man younger than 40 in good health.

The chain recombines TRBV18 with TRBJ2-7; the match to TRBD1 covers 10 bases. CDR1 and CDR2 from the germline V gene are KGHSH and LQKENI. This CDR3 has 14 amino acids. Trimming took 4 bases from V and 4 from J; bases not matched to a gene: 4. For the CDR3, the DNA is TGTGCCAGCTCACAGAGGACAGGGGGTTACGAGCAGTACTTC. It codes for CASSQRTGGYEQYF.

The V and J genes are TRBV6-6 and TRBJ1-5, with D unresolved. This CDR3 is built from 13 residues. Germline V gives CDR1 MNHNY, CDR2 SVGAGI (reference sequence). Trimming shortened V by 4 bases and J by 5 bases, and 9 bases separated the two germline ends. The CDR3 nucleotides are TGTGCCAGCAGTTCATTCCTAGATCAGCCCCAGCATTTT. Protein product: CASSSFLDQPQHF.

This chain links TRBV18 with TRBJ2-7; 7 bases line up with TRBD1. From germline, CDR1 is KGHSH and CDR2 LQKENI. V was clipped by 1 base and J by 6 bases; unmatched bases: 12. The CDR3 length is 16 residues. The chain's CDR3 is CASSPLEGAILPEQYF. The CDR3 coding sequence is TGTGCCAGCTCACCACTTGAGGGGGCGATCCTGCCCGAGCAGTACTTC.

The gene calls are TRBV7-2 and TRBJ2-1; 9 bases line up with TRBD2. V was pared by 5 bases and J by 4 bases, with 6 bases of the junction left unmatched. The germline CDR1 and CDR2 sequences are SGHTA and FQGNSA. The CDR3 runs to 15 residues. CDR3 amino acids: CASSPRLAGYNEQFF. In DNA, the CDR3 is TGTGCCAGCAGCCCCCGTCTAGCGGGGTACAATGAGCAGTTCTTC.

This chain joins TRBV6-6 and TRBJ2-7; D is undetermined. V was pared by 2 bases and J by 7 bases, with 12 bases between. The CDR3 runs 13 residues. The germline CDR1 and CDR2 sequences are MNHNY and SVGAGI (reference sequence). Written as DNA, the CDR3 is TGTGCCAGCAGTTACCGTCTGGGTAAAGAGCAGTACTTC. Its translation: CASSYRLGKEQYF.

The chain is built from TRBV28 and TRBJ1-4; D ambiguous. V shed 3 bases and J shed 11 bases, with 13 bases lying between them. Germline V gene sequence: CDR1 MDHEN, CDR2 SYDVKM. CDR3 length: 13 amino acids. The chain's CDR3 is CASSLGDLGKLFF. CDR3 bases: TGTGCCAGCAGTTTGGGCGACTTGGGGAAACTGTTTTTT. The full variable domain, in which reference TRBV28 and TRBJ1-4 provide the parts outside the CDR3, is DVKVTQSSRYLVKRTGEKVFLECVQDMDHENMFWYRQDPGLGLRLIYFSYDVKMKEKGDIPEGYSVSREKKERFSLILESASTNQTSMYLCASSLGDLGKLFFGSGTQLSVL.

The chain joins TRBV7-2 to TRBJ2-3; D tentatively fits TRBD1 or TRBD2 (5 bases each). The CDR3 has 15 amino acids. Per the germline V gene, CDR1 is SGHTA and CDR2 is FQGNSA. V gave up 0 bases and J gave up 6 bases, with 13 bases separating them. The CDR3, as DNA: TGTGCCAGCAGCTTAGCCCTAGGGGCGGGCGATACGCAGTATTTT. Protein product: CASSLALGAGDTQYF. Full variable domain (outside the CDR3, taken from reference TRBV7-2 and TRBJ2-3): GAGVSQSPSNKVTEKGKDVELRCDPISGHTALYWYRQSLGQGLEFLIYFQGNSAPDKSGLPSDRFSAERTGGSVSTLTIQRTQQEDSAVYLCASSLALGAGDTQYFGPGTRLTVL.

V and J are TRBV29-1 and TRBJ2-2; perhaps TRBD1 as D (6 bases). This CDR3 comprises 13 residues. Trimming pared 6 bases from V and 4 bases from J, leaving 12 bases between. The germline V gene has CDR1 SQVTM and CDR2 ANQGSEA. In DNA, the CDR3 is TGCAGCGTACGGACAGTCGGCACCGGGGAGCTGTTTTTT. This gives the protein CSVRTVGTGELFF.

V and J are TRBV2 and TRBJ1-5; 8 bases map to TRBD1. In germline, CDR1 is SNHLY, CDR2 FYNNEI. Trimming removed 7 bases from V and 6 bases from J; junction bases left unmatched: 8. CDR3 length: 14 amino acids. The CDR3 reads CASTRTGLGQPQHF. As DNA, the CDR3 is TGTGCCAGCACTCGGACAGGGCTCGGTCAGCCCCAGCATTTT.

The chain is built from TRBV6-5 and TRBJ2-7; 8 positions match TRBD1. V dropped 6 bases and J dropped 3; count of bases not matched to a gene: 7. The germline V gene encodes CDR1 MNHEY and CDR2 SVGAGI. The CDR3 is made up of 14 amino acids. Written as DNA, the CDR3 is TGTGCCAGCAGCCGACAGGGGATAGGCTACGAGCAGTACTTC. This gives the protein CASSRQGIGYEQYF.

This chain joins TRBV30 and TRBJ2-7; tentatively, D is TRBD1 or TRBD2 (5 bases each). Trimming shortened V by 7 bases and J by 3 bases, and 16 bases separated the two germline ends. The CDR3 is 13 residues long. Per germline, CDR1 GTSNPN and CDR2 SVGIG (reference sequence). The chain's CDR3 is CASTFGTIYEQYF. CDR3 in DNA: TGTGCCTCGACCTTTGGGACCATCTACGAGCAGTACTTC.

This clone was detected only once. The V and J genes are TRBV6-5 and TRBJ2-1; D uncertain. In germline, CDR1 is MNHEY, CDR2 SVGAGI. Between the trimmed V and J ends, which lost 6 bases and 0 bases, there was a span of 12 bases. This CDR3 spans 15 amino acids. CDR3 amino acids: CASSPLPSSYNEQFF. The CDR3 DNA reads TGTGCCAGCAGCCCTCTTCCGAGCTCCTACAATGAGCAGTTCTTC.

The rearrangement uses TRBV5-4 and TRBJ1-4; no clear D. The ends were cut back, 1 base at V and 5 bases at J, with 6 bases in the middle. Germline V CDR1 and CDR2: SGHNT, YYREEE (reference sequence). The CDR3 contains 13 residues. DNA for the CDR3: TGTGCCAGCAGCTTGCCGCCAAATGAAAAACTGTTTTTT. It specifies CASSLPPNEKLFF.

This chain connects TRBV28 to TRBJ2-7; D might be TRBD2 (6 bases). Trimming took off 7 bases at V and 3 bases at J, with 10 bases between the two ends. CDR1 MDHEN and CDR2 SYDVKM come from the germline V gene. CDR3 size: 12 residues. CDR3 residues: CASKEGLYEQYF. CDR3 nucleotide sequence: TGTGCCAGCAAGGAGGGACTCTACGAGCAGTACTTC.

The chain has TRBV6-5 and TRBJ2-2, with TRBD2 matching over 8 bases. The V and J ends lost 6 bases and 4 bases, in that order; junction bases with no gene match: 7. The CDR3 covers 15 residues. Germline lookup yields CDR1 MNHEY and CDR2 SVGAGI. The CDR3 spells CASSQRLASTGELFF. CDR3 coding DNA: TGTGCCAGCAGCCAAAGACTAGCGAGCACCGGGGAGCTGTTTTTT.

The V call is TRBV18, the J call TRBJ2-1; D perhaps matches TRBD1 (5 bases). V was clipped by 4 bases and J by 4 bases, with 17 bases between them. The CDR3 has 16 amino acids. CDR1 and CDR2 from the germline V gene are KGHSH and LQKENI. In nucleotides, the CDR3 is TGTGCCAGCTCACAGTCCCAAGACAGCTATTACAATGAGCAGTTCTTC. Translation: CASSQSQDSYYNEQFF.

The chain carries TRBV4-1 and TRBJ2-1, with TRBD2 matching 16 bases. The germline V gene encodes CDR1 MGHRA and CDR2 YSYEKL. The CDR3 length is 15 residues. J was trimmed by 13 bases and V by 6 bases; bases with no gene match: 9. The CDR3 DNA is TGCGCCAGCAGTCACCCGGGACTAGCGGGAGGGCAACAGTTCTTC. It translates to CASSHPGLAGGQQFF.

J is TRBJ2-5 and V is TRBV25-1, with D perhaps given as TRBD1 or TRBD2 (5 bases each). With 3 bases removed from V and 2 bases from J, the gap between germline ends came to 13 bases. Germline CDR1 reads MGHDK; CDR2 reads SYGVNS. The CDR3 spans 15 residues. The CDR3 region is CASSERGRIQETQYF. The CDR3 DNA is TGTGCCAGCAGTGAGAGGGGACGGATACAAGAGACCCAGTACTTC. The variable domain in full, completed from reference TRBV25-1 and TRBJ2-5, reads EADIYQTPRYLVIGTGKKITLECSQTMGHDKMYWYQQDPGMELHLIHYSYGVNSTEKGDLSSESTVSRIRTEHFPLTLESARPSHTSQYLCASSERGRIQETQYFGPGTRLLVL.

The chain employs TRBV18 and TRBJ1-2, with TRBD1 identical over 9 bases. CDR1 and CDR2 from the germline V gene are KGHSH and LQKENI. This CDR3 has 16 residues. V was clipped by 5 bases and J by 6 bases; unmatched bases: 13. CDR3 in amino acids: CASSKQQGARKDGYTF. The CDR3, as DNA: TGTGCCAGCTCAAAACAACAGGGGGCGCGTAAGGATGGCTACACCTTC.

CDR3 amino acids: CASSYVAEPNTGELFF. The CDR3 nucleotides are TGTGCCAGCAGTTATGTAGCGGAGCCGAACACCGGGGAGCTGTTTTTT. The V call is TRBV7-9, the J call TRBJ2-2, with D perhaps matching TRBD2 (6 bases). V lost 6 bases to trimming and J lost 0 bases, with 14 bases between them. The CDR3 covers 16 residues. The germline V gene has CDR1 SEHNR and CDR2 FQNEAQ (reference sequence).

The rearrangement joins TRBV30 to TRBJ2-3, with D uncertain. The CDR3 is 13 residues long. V lost 3 bases, J lost 1 base, and 8 bases lay in between. Germline CDR1 and CDR2: GTSNPN and SVGIG (reference sequence). The CDR3 sequence is CAWRATRTDTQYF. The CDR3 DNA follows: TGTGCCTGGAGAGCCACACGCACAGATACGCAGTATTTT.

CDR3 loop: CASSWDHSRNTEAFF. The CDR3 DNA is TGTGCCAGCAGCTGGGACCACTCGAGGAACACTGAAGCTTTCTTT. V is TRBV2 and J is TRBJ1-1; TRBD1 might be the D (5 bases). The CDR3 is 15 amino acids. Germline CDR1 reads SNHLY; CDR2 reads FYNNEI. V was clipped by 6 bases and J by 1 base, with 15 bases between them.

J is TRBJ1-4 and V is TRBV19, with D tentatively TRBD1 (5 bases). Per germline, CDR1 LNHDA and CDR2 SQIVND (reference sequence). The V end lost 6 bases, the J end lost 8 bases, and 22 bases lay between the germline ends. The CDR3 covers 16 residues. CDR3 protein: CASRRFTGTGIEKLFF. The CDR3 nucleotides are TGTGCCAGTAGACGCTTTACCGGGACCGGTATCGAAAAACTGTTTTTT.

The gene calls are TRBV18 and TRBJ2-3, with 10 bases fitting TRBD2. Unmatched junction bases numbered 8, after V lost 3 bases and J lost 2 bases. The CDR3 totals 17 residues. Per germline, CDR1 KGHSH and CDR2 LQKENI. CDR3 amino acids: CASSPITSGKFTDTQYF. The CDR3 bases are TGTGCCAGCTCACCCATTACTAGCGGGAAATTCACAGATACGCAGTATTTT.

This chain links TRBV6-4 with TRBJ1-1; possible D gene TRBD1, 5 bases. CDR1 and CDR2 (germline): MRHNA, SNTAGT. V dropped 6 bases and J dropped 1 base, with 9 bases sitting between them. This CDR3 spans 13 amino acids. The CDR3 DNA is TGTGCCAGCAGGGCACAGGCGAACACTGAAGCTTTCTTT. It specifies CASRAQANTEAFF.

The genes are TRBV29-1 and TRBJ2-2; 7 nucleotides align to TRBD2. The germline V gene encodes CDR1 SQVTM and CDR2 ANQGSEA. The CDR3 runs to 13 residues. V shed 6 bases and J 5 bases; nucleotides not matched to a gene: 6. DNA of the CDR3: TGCAGCGTGGGGCGGGAGTTGACCGGGGAGCTGTTTTTT. Translated, it gives CSVGRELTGELFF.

The genes are TRBV28 and TRBJ2-7; TRBD1 matches at 7 bases. This CDR3 has 14 amino acids. Germline CDR1 and CDR2: MDHEN and SYDVKM. The V and J ends lost 6 bases and 3 bases, in that order; junction bases with no gene match: 8. The CDR3 loop is CASRLRTGVYEQYF. The CDR3 DNA sequence: TGTGCCAGCAGACTCCGGACAGGCGTCTACGAGCAGTACTTC.